Sequencing of this T cell receptor (beta chain) was carried out in a study of early T cells in non-severe SARS-CoV-2 infection. From the 5' RACE reads, TCRdb called clonotypes with MiXCR, one entry per CDR3 protein. The sample includes tens of thousands of distinct CDR3 sequences, approximately 12% of them seen just once. Many counts were recorded for this clonotype. V trimming: 5 bases; J trimming: 2 bases; junction bases outside the gene matches: 13. This CDR3 has 17 residues. Germline V CDR1 and CDR2: SGHVS, FNYEAQ. V and J are TRBV7-6 and TRBJ2-5; 8 nucleotides align to TRBD2. The receptor's source is an adult who was a healthcare worker with PCR-confirmed SARS-CoV-2 infection or an uninfected control (not recorded which). Sequenced material: whole blood. CDR3 region: CASSPMLSRGEQETQYF. The CDR3 DNA sequence: TGTGCCAGCAGCCCAATGTTATCGCGGGGGGAGCAAGAGACCCAGTACTTC.